The clone carrying this TCR beta chain was recorded at least ten times. Its antigen is unidentified. The library was made from cDNA and included unique molecular identifiers. MiXCR, run by TCRdb on the PCR reads, gives a single entry per CDR3 protein. The sample consists of around 200,000 distinct CDR3 sequences, 29% of them appearing once. The data were taken from a study of post-analysis software for immune sequencing data. Germline V gene data show CDR1 as SGHRS and CDR2 as YFSETQ. The CDR3 contains 13 residues. With 7 bases removed from V and 4 bases from J, the gap between germline ends came to 14 bases. Whole-study results and caveats: When patients were compared with controls, a handful of TRBV segments were more frequent, TRBV5-6, TRBV5-1 and TRBV20-1 among them.

The sample taken for sequencing was blood. This clonotype was sampled from a girl aged 2-17 years with multiple sclerosis. The chain couples TRBV5-1 to TRBJ1-2, with D maybe TRBD1 (5 bases). This CDR3 reads CASGPDRAYGYTF. The CDR3 region has the DNA TGCGCCAGCGGGCCCGACAGAGCCTATGGCTACACCTTC.